One sample yielded the 23 T cell receptor beta chains listed below, sequenced in a study of CD8 T cells in cerebrospinal fluid in Alzheimer's disease. TCRdb re-called the 10x single-cell sequencing reads and catalogs CDR3 proteins one per entry, DNA excluded. Its table records fewer than 2,000 distinct CDR3 sequences. The sequenced sample was cerebrospinal fluid. These receptor sequences come from a human donor in good health.

This clonotype ranks as large in terms of frequency. The chain combines TRBV20-1 with TRBJ1-6. The V gene's germline CDR1 is DFQATT and CDR2 SNEGSKA (reference sequence). The CDR3 has 16 residues. CDR3 sequence: CSAGPSGLPYNSPLHF.

This clonotype is deemed medium-sized by its frequency. The chain is built from TRBV4-2 and TRBJ2-3. The CDR3 contains 12 residues. The germline V gene encodes CDR1 LGHNA and CDR2 YNFKEQ. The CDR3 protein is CASSQETDTQYF.

This clonotype ranks as large in terms of frequency. The chain joins TRBV29-1 to TRBJ2-5; TCRdb's D call of TRBD2 is untestable without DNA. Germline lookup yields CDR1 SQVTM and CDR2 ANQGSEA. The CDR3 spans 15 residues. The CDR3 spells CSVEDQRGRSETQYF.

In terms of frequency, this clonotype is medium-sized (0.01 to 0.1%). The genes are TRBV7-6 and TRBJ2-5; TCRdb designates TRBD2, a call that cannot be tested without DNA. Germline CDR1 is SGHVS and CDR2 is FNYEAQ. The CDR3 is made up of 14 amino acids. The CDR3 sequence is CASSLGENQETQYF.

This clonotype ranks as medium-sized in terms of frequency. This sequence joins TRBV20-1 and TRBJ2-3; TCRdb selects TRBD2, and the lack of DNA leaves this call unchecked. The germline V gene encodes CDR1 DFQATT and CDR2 SNEGSKA (reference sequence). This CDR3 has 16 residues. The CDR3 sequence is CSAPDWAGAGTDTQYF.

This clonotype ranks as medium-sized in terms of frequency. V is TRBV20-1 and J is TRBJ2-2; the D gene TCRdb calls, TRBD1, cannot be checked with no DNA. The length of the CDR3 is 16 residues. Germline values: CDR1 DFQATT, CDR2 SNEGSKA (reference sequence). This CDR3 reads CSASPDLYRDTGELFF.

This clonotype counts as medium-sized by frequency. The chain has TRBV30 and TRBJ1-1. This CDR3 is 13 amino acids long. CDR1 is GTSNPN, CDR2 SVGIG, per germline (reference sequence). CDR3 loop: CAWSVSRDTEAFF.

Measured by frequency, this clonotype is medium-sized. V gene TRBV12-3 or TRBV12-4 combines with J gene TRBJ2-5; lacking DNA, the TRBD1 call made by TCRdb goes unchecked. This CDR3 has 16 residues. CDR3 in amino acids: CASSDPGQGAEETQYF.

Considering frequency, this clonotype is medium-sized. The chain carries TRBV5-6 and TRBJ2-7; the TCRdb D gene call, TRBD1, has no DNA to confirm it. The germline V gene encodes CDR1 SGHDT and CDR2 YYEEEE. The CDR3 is 13 amino acids. CDR3 region: CASSWTYSYEQYF.

This clonotype counts as medium-sized (0.01 to 0.1%) by frequency. V is TRBV7-2 and J is TRBJ1-1; TCRdb designates TRBD1, a call that cannot be tested without DNA. The CDR3 has 16 amino acids. Germline values: CDR1 SGHTA, CDR2 FQGNSA. CDR3 sequence reads: CASSLAGDSWNTEAFF.

In terms of frequency, this clonotype is medium-sized. The chain is built from TRBV5-1 and TRBJ2-1; the TCRdb call, TRBD2, lacks DNA for checking. The germline V gene has CDR1 SGHRS and CDR2 YFSETQ. CDR3 length equals 14 residues. This CDR3 reads CASSPQASSNEQFF.

This clonotype registers medium-sized (0.01 to 0.1%) by frequency. The chain has TRBV20-1 and TRBJ2-2; without DNA, the TCRdb call of TRBD2 cannot be checked. Germline V gene data show CDR1 as DFQATT and CDR2 as SNEGSKA (reference sequence). The CDR3 extends over 16 amino acids. The chain's CDR3 is CSAPRGSGGNTGELFF.

This clonotype is labeled medium-sized based on frequency. The V gene is TRBV6-5, the J gene TRBJ1-2; checking the TCRdb D call of TRBD1 is not possible without DNA. The CDR3 runs 11 residues. The germline gives CDR1 MNHEY, CDR2 SVGAGI. The CDR3 region is CASSTGVGYTF.

In terms of frequency, this clonotype is medium-sized. The chain carries TRBV6-2 or TRBV6-3 and TRBJ2-1; the TRBD2 assignment by TCRdb is unverifiable without DNA. The CDR3 is made up of 19 amino acids. Germline CDR1 and CDR2: MNHEY and SVGEGT. CDR3 protein: CASREGTSGRMWSYNEQFF.

This clonotype is medium-sized (0.01 to 0.1%) by frequency. The rearrangement uses TRBV9 and TRBJ1-2. The CDR3 runs 13 residues. Germline-derived CDR1 and CDR2 are SGDLS and YYNGEE. This chain's CDR3 is CASSVDENYGYTF.

Measured by frequency, this clonotype is medium-sized (0.01 to 0.1%). This chain uses TRBV5-6 with TRBJ2-1; TCRdb calls TRBD2, which cannot be checked without DNA. From germline, CDR1 is SGHDT and CDR2 YYEEEE. This CDR3 contains 16 residues. The CDR3 sequence: CASSGAGTSLYNEQFF.

The gene calls are TRBV6-5 and TRBJ1-6; TCRdb returns TRBD1, unconfirmable since there is no DNA. The CDR3 consists of 14 residues. Per germline, CDR1 MNHEY and CDR2 SVGAGI. CDR3 sequence: CASSLQGSVSPLHF.

By frequency, this clonotype is medium-sized. The chain couples TRBV20-1 to TRBJ1-5. Germline CDR1 reads DFQATT; CDR2 reads SNEGSKA (reference sequence). The CDR3 length is 14 residues. The CDR3 spells CSARRGEGNQPQHF.

This clonotype is identified as medium-sized from frequency. The V call is TRBV5-6, the J call TRBJ1-2; TCRdb gives TRBD1 as the D gene, but with no DNA this cannot be confirmed. There are 13 residues in the CDR3. Germline CDR1 SGHDT, CDR2 YYEEEE. The CDR3 region is CASNSRGGNGYTF.

By frequency, this clonotype is medium-sized. The CDR3 region is CSVDSPLAHYNEQFF. The chain carries TRBV29-1 and TRBJ2-1; with no DNA, the TCRdb D assignment of TRBD2 cannot be verified. Germline V gene sequence: CDR1 SQVTM, CDR2 ANQGSEA. This CDR3 comprises 15 residues.

According to its frequency, this clonotype is medium-sized (0.01 to 0.1%). V usage is TRBV13 and J usage is TRBJ2-3; TCRdb's assignment of TRBD1 cannot be checked, as there is no DNA. Germline lookup yields CDR1 PRHDT and CDR2 FYEKMQ (reference sequence). The CDR3 covers 16 residues. The CDR3 sequence: CASSSYRDTSTDTQYF.

Judged by frequency, this clonotype is medium-sized. The gene calls are TRBV30 and TRBJ2-1; the D call from TCRdb, TRBD1, cannot be confirmed without DNA. The V gene's germline CDR1 is GTSNPN and CDR2 SVGIG (reference sequence). The CDR3 runs 17 residues. CDR3 loop: CAWTIDPGTGELNEQFF.

This clonotype is called medium-sized (0.01 to 0.1%) based on its frequency. This chain connects TRBV7-6 to TRBJ2-5; with no DNA, the TCRdb D assignment of TRBD1 cannot be verified. Germline lookup yields CDR1 SGHVS and CDR2 FNYEAQ. The CDR3 contains 15 residues. The CDR3 here is CASSLVPRGQETQYF.